This TCR beta chain originates from a study of identical twins. General study points: Zero-insertion results could be subject to partial confounding by invariant MAIT and iNKT cells. Out-of-frame alpha sequences common to twins exhibited an excess of low generation probability.

The CDR3 sequence is 15 residues long. The V gene end was trimmed by 0 bases and the J gene end by 7 bases; junction bases not matched to a gene: 5. The germline CDR1 and CDR2 sequences are LGHNA and YNFKEQ. This clonotype was recorded a few times. The antigen is not known. MiXCR was run by TCRdb on the 5' RACE reads, yielding one entry per CDR3 protein. The table records about 660,000 distinct CDR3 sequences, around 8.6% of them present only once. These data were also filed under a second study, of yellow fever vaccine responses in identical twins.

Source material: PBMCs. This TCR was sampled from a woman between 18 and 30 years old in good health. The chain has TRBV4-2 and TRBJ1-2; 10 bases are a match to TRBD1. CDR3 sequence reads: CASSQEGTGERGYTF. The CDR3, as DNA: TGTGCCAGCAGCCAAGAAGGGACAGGGGAGCGTGGCTACACCTTC.